The TCR beta chain described here comes from a study of blood T cells in healthy people across ages. The CDR3 loop spans 18 amino acids. Germline CDR1 MNHEY, CDR2 SVGEGT. V dropped 6 bases and J dropped 0; count of bases not matched to a gene: 12. For the second PCR, which ran for about 7 to 11 cycles, a sample-barcoded 5' primer and a J-beta primer mix were used. One entry per CDR3 protein, called by TCRdb with MiXCR from the 5' RACE reads. The table shows about a million distinct CDR3 sequences, with just over 50% occurring only once. V gene TRBV6-2 or TRBV6-3 combines with J gene TRBJ1-5; 9 bases map to TRBD1. Material for sequencing was blood. The source of this sequence is a woman in her fifties or sixties in good health. CDR3 sequence reads: CASRPRTGALYSNQPQHF. CDR3 sequence (DNA): TGTGCCAGCAGACCTAGGACAGGGGCCCTTTATAGCAATCAGCCCCAGCATTTT.